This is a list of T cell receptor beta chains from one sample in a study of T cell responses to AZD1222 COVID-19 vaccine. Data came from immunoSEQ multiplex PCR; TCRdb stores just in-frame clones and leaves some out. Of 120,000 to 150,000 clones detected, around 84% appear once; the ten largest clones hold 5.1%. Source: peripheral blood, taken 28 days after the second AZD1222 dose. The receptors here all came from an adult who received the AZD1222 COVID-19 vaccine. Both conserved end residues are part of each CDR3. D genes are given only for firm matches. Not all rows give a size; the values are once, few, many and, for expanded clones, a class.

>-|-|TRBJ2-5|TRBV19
CASGPAAETQYF
TGTGCCAGTGGGCCGGCGGCGGAGACCCAGTACTTC
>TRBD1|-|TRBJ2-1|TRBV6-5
CASTRTGSYEQFF
TGTGCCAGCACCAGGACAGGGTCATATGAGCAGTTCTTC
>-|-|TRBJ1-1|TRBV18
CASSPPSGDGTEAFF
TGTGCCAGCTCACCTCCTTCAGGGGACGGGACTGAAGCTTTCTTT
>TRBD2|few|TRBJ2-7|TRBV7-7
CASSPLVSAGVQYF
TGTGCTAGCAGCCCCCTCGTCTCAGCGGGAGTTCAGTACTTC
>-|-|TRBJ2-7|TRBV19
CASSISGEQYF
TGTGCCAGTAGTATATCCGGCGAGCAGTACTTC
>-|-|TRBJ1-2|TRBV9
CASSVEQGYGYTF
TGTGCCAGCAGCGTAGAACAGGGATATGGCTACACCTTC
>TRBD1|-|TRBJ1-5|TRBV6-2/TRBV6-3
CASSYRDRGGQPQHF
TGTGCCAGCAGTTATCGGGACAGGGGTGGACAGCCCCAGCATTTT
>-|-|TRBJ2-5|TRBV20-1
CSASGQTGETQYF
TGCAGTGCTAGTGGCCAAACAGGAGAGACCCAGTACTTC
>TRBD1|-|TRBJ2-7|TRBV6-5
CASSSSGTVSYEQYF
TGTGCCAGCAGTTCTTCCGGGACAGTATCCTACGAGCAGTACTTC
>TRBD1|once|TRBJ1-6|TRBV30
CAWRTGTDNSPLHF
TGTGCCTGGAGGACCGGGACAGATAATTCACCCCTCCACTTT
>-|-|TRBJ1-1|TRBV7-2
CASSLGGGQNTEAFF
TGTGCCAGCAGCTTAGGTGGCGGGCAGAACACTGAAGCTTTCTTT
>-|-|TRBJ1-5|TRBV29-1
CSVGTEGEQPQHF
TGCAGCGTTGGGACGGAGGGAGAGCAGCCCCAGCATTTT
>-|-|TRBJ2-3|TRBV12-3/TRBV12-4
CASSLTAADTQYF
TGTGCCAGCAGTCTGACAGCGGCAGATACGCAGTATTTT
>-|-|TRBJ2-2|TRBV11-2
CASPSRGELFF
TGTGCCAGCCCATCAAGAGGGGAGCTGTTTTTT
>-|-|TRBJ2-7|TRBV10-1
CATQSGPGSYEQYF
TGCGCCACCCAGAGCGGGCCGGGCTCCTACGAGCAGTACTTC
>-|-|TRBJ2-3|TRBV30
CAWSVQVLADTQYF
TGTGCCTGGAGTGTACAGGTGTTGGCAGATACGCAGTATTTT
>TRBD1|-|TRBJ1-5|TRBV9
CASSVERWGTDSNQPQHF
TGTGCCAGCAGCGTAGAAAGGTGGGGGACAGATAGCAATCAGCCCCAGCATTTT
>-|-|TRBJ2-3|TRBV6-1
CASSERQLAYTQYF
TGTGCCAGCAGTGAACGGCAGCTAGCGTATACGCAGTATTTT
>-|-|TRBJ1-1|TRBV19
CASSPTARGTEAFF
TGTGCCAGTAGTCCAACCGCCCGTGGGACTGAAGCTTTCTTT
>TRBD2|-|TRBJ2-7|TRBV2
CASRKLFSGDIYEQYF
TGTGCCAGCAGAAAATTATTTAGCGGGGACATCTACGAGCAGTACTTC
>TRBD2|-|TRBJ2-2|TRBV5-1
CASSLNSGTYTGELFF
TGCGCCAGCAGCTTAAATAGCGGGACCTACACCGGGGAGCTGTTTTTT
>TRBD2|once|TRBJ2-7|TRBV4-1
CASSLGGTMSYEQYF
TGCGCCAGCAGCCTGGGGGGGACTATGTCCTACGAGCAGTACTTC
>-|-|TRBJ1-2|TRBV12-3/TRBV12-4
CASAARVSSGYTF
TGTGCCAGTGCGGCCCGGGTTTCTTCTGGCTACACCTTC
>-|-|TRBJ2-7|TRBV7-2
CASSLAGGPYEQYF
TGTGCCAGCAGCTTAGCGGGGGGGCCGTACGAGCAGTACTTC
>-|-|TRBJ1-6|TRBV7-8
CASSLRDIDNSPLHF
TGTGCCAGCAGCTTACGGGACATAGACAATTCACCCCTCCACTTT
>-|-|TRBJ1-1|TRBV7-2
CASSFRSRVYTEAFF
TGTGCCAGCAGCTTTAGGAGCAGGGTTTATACTGAAGCTTTCTTT
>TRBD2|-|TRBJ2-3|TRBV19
CASSSRGGGTHF
TGTGCCAGTAGTTCCCGGGGGGGAGGGACGCATTTT
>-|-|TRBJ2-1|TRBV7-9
CASSLGGGNEQFF
TGTGCCAGCAGCTTGGGGGGAGGCAATGAGCAGTTCTTC